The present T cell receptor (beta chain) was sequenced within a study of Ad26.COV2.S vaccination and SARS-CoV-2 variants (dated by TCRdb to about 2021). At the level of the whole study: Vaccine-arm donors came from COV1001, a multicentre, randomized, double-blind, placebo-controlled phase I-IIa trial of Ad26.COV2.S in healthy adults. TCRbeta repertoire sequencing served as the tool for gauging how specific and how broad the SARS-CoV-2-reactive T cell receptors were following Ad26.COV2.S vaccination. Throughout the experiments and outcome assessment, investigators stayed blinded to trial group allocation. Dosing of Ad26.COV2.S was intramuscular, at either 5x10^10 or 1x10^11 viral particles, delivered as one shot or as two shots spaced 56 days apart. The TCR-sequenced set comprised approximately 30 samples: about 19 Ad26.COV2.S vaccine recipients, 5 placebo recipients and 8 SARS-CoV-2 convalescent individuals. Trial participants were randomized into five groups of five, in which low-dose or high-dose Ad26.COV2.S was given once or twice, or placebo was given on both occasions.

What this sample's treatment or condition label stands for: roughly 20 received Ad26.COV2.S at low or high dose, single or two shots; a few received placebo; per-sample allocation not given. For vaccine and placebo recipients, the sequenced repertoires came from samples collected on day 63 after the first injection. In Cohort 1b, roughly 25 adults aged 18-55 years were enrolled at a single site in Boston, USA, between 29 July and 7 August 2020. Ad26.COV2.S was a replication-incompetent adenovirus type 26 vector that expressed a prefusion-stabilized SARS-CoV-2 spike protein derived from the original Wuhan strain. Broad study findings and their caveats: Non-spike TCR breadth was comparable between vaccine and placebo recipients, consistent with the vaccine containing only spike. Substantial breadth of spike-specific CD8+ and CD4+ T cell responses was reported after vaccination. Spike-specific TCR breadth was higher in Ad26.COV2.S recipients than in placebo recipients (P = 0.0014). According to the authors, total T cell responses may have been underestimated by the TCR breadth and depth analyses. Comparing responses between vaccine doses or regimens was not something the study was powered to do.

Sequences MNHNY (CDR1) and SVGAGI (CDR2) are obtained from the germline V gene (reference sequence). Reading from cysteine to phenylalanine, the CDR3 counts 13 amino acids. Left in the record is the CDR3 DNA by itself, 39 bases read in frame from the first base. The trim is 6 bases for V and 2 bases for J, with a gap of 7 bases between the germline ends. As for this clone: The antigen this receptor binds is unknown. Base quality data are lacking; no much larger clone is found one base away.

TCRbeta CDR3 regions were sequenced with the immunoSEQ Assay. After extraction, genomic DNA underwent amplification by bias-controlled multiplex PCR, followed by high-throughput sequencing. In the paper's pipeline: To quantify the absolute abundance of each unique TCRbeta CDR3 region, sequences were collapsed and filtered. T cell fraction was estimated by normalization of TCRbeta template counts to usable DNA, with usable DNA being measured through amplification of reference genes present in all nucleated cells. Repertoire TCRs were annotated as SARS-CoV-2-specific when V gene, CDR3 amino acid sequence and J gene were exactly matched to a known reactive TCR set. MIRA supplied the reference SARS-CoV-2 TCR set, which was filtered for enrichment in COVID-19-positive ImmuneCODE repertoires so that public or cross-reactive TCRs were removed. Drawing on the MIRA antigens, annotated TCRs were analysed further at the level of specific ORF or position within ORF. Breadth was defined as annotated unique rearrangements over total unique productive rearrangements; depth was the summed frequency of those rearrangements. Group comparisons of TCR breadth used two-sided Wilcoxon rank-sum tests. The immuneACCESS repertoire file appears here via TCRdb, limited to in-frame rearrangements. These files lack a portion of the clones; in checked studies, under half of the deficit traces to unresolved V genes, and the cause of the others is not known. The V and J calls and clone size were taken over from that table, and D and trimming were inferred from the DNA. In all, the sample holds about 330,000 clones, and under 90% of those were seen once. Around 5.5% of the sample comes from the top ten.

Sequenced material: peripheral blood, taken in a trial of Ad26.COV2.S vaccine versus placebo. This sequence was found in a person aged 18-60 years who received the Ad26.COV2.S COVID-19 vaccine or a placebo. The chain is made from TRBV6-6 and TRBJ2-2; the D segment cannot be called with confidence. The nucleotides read TGTGCCAGCAGCCCCCGAAACACCGGGGAGCTGTTTTTT. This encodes CASSPRNTGELFF.